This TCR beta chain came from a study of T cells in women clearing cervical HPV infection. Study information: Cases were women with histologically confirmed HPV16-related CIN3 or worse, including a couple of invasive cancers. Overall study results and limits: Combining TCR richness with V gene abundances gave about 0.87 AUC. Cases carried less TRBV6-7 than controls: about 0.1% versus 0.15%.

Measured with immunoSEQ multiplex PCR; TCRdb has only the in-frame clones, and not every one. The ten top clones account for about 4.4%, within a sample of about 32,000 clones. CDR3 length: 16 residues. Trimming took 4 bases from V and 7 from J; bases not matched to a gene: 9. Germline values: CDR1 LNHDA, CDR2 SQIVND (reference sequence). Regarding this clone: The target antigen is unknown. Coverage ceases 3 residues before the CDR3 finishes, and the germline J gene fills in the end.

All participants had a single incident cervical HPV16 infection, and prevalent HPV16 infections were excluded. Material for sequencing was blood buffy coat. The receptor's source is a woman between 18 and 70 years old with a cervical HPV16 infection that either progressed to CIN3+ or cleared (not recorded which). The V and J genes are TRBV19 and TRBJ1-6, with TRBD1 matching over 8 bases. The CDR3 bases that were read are TGTGCCAGTAGTACAGCGACAGGGGTGGGGAATTCACCC. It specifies CASSTATGVGNSP. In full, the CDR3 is CASSTATGVGNSPLHF.